These T cell receptor beta chains were read from a single sample in a study of OX40 agonist ivuxolimab in advanced cancers. The table came from immunoSEQ multiplex PCR; TCRdb's copy has only in-frame clones and leaves some out. The profile shows some 55,000 clones, roughly nine tenths of them singletons. Material: CD4+ or CD8+ T cells sorted from blood, obtained in a trial of the OX40 agonist ivuxolimab. The receptors were gathered from an adult with an advanced solid tumor such as melanoma, head and neck, liver or kidney cancer. The CDR3 runs from the conserved cysteine through the conserved F or W. A D gene is named only where the DNA matches it firmly. Some rows mark clone size as missing; the rest say once, few, many or name a class of expanded clone.

DNA: TGTGCCAGAAGCGTAACACAGGGAGACCCAGATTATAGCAATCAGCCCCAGCATTTT
CDR3: CARSVTQGDPDYSNQPQHF
size: NA
J: TRBJ1-5
D: NA
V: TRBV5-3

DNA: TGTGCCAGCAGTTCCCCCGGGACAGGGGTAAAATACGAGCAGTACTTC
CDR3: CASSSPGTGVKYEQYF
size: NA
J: TRBJ2-7
D: TRBD1
V: TRBV27

DNA: TGTGCCAGCAGTCCTAACCTAGGCACTGAAGCTTTCTTT
CDR3: CASSPNLGTEAFF
size: NA
J: TRBJ1-1
D: NA
V: TRBV6-5

DNA: TGTGCCAGCAGCTTGGCTGGGGGGAATGAAAAACTGTTTTTT
CDR3: CASSLAGGNEKLFF
size: NA
J: TRBJ1-4
D: NA
V: TRBV5-4

DNA: TGCGCCAGCAGCTTGGACCAATTCACCGGGGAGCTGTTTTTT
CDR3: CASSLDQFTGELFF
size: NA
J: TRBJ2-2
D: NA
V: TRBV5-1

DNA: TGCGCCAGCAGCTATAGCCTCTCGACTAGCGGGCAAGAGACCCAGTACTTC
CDR3: CASSYSLSTSGQETQYF
size: NA
J: TRBJ2-5
D: TRBD2
V: TRBV5-1

DNA: TGCGCCAGCAGCTTGGATGGCTATCTAAATGAAGAGACCCAGTACTTC
CDR3: CASSLDGYLNEETQYF
size: NA
J: TRBJ2-5
D: NA
V: TRBV5-1

DNA: TGTGCCAGAAGGGGACAGGGCAGACCAACTAATGAAAAACTGTTTTTT
CDR3: CARRGQGRPTNEKLFF
size: NA
J: TRBJ1-4
D: TRBD1
V: TRBV19

DNA: TGTGCCAGCAGCTTAGTAGTGACTCCCCCTGGAAACACCATATATTTT
CDR3: CASSLVVTPPGNTIYF
size: once
J: TRBJ1-3
D: NA
V: TRBV7-8

DNA: TGTGCCAGCAGCTGGACTAGCGGGAGGAATGAGCAGTTCTTC
CDR3: CASSWTSGRNEQFF
size: NA
J: TRBJ2-1
D: TRBD2
V: TRBV6-5

DNA: TGTGCCAGCAAACGGGCGAACACCGGGGAGCTGTTTTTT
CDR3: CASKRANTGELFF
size: NA
J: TRBJ2-2
D: NA
V: TRBV9

DNA: TGTGCCAGCAGTCTAACCAGGGGGCGCGAGCAGTACTTC
CDR3: CASSLTRGREQYF
size: once
J: TRBJ2-7
D: TRBD1
V: TRBV6-6

DNA: TGTGCCAGCTCACCAATGGGTCGACAGGGGTCTGGGGAGACCCAGTACTTC
CDR3: CASSPMGRQGSGETQYF
size: NA
J: TRBJ2-5
D: TRBD1
V: TRBV18

DNA: TGTGCCACCAGCCCAGGGGGGGAAAAACTGTTTTTT
CDR3: CATSPGGEKLFF
size: NA
J: TRBJ1-4
D: TRBD1
V: TRBV15

DNA: TGTGCCAGCAGTGTTTTCGGATATAATTCACCCCTCCACTTT
CDR3: CASSVFGYNSPLHF
size: few
J: TRBJ1-6
D: NA
V: TRBV2

DNA: TGTGCCAGCAGTTACAATTTTAGGAATGAAAAACTGTTTTTT
CDR3: CASSYNFRNEKLFF
size: NA
J: TRBJ1-4
D: NA
V: TRBV28

DNA: TGTGCCAGCAGCACAGGGTACTTAACAGATACGCAGTATTTT
CDR3: CASSTGYLTDTQYF
size: NA
J: TRBJ2-3
D: NA
V: TRBV27

DNA: TGTGCCAGCTCACCACCGCCAGGGTCACACTATGGCTACACCTTC
CDR3: CASSPPPGSHYGYTF
size: NA
J: TRBJ1-2
D: NA
V: TRBV18

DNA: TGTGCCAGCAGCTTACGCCCCACAACCGACCCCGATGAGCAGTTCTTC
CDR3: CASSLRPTTDPDEQFF
size: once
J: TRBJ2-1
D: NA
V: TRBV7-3

DNA: TGTGCCAGCAGCCAAGGGGGGTCATCCATATATTTT
CDR3: CASSQGGSSIYF
size: NA
J: TRBJ1-3
D: NA
V: TRBV7-9

DNA: TGTGCCAGCAGCTTAGGGCAGTCCCATGAGCAGTTCTTC
CDR3: CASSLGQSHEQFF
size: NA
J: TRBJ2-1
D: NA
V: TRBV7-3

DNA: TGTGCCAGCAGCTTAATGAGACAAGCCTACGAGCAGTACTTC
CDR3: CASSLMRQAYEQYF
size: NA
J: TRBJ2-7
D: NA
V: TRBV11-2

DNA: TGTGCCAGCAGCTTGGCCGGGAGATGGGACTACGAGCAGTACTTC
CDR3: CASSLAGRWDYEQYF
size: NA
J: TRBJ2-7
D: NA
V: TRBV5-4

DNA: TGTGCCAGCAGCCGTGGGGAGACCCAGTACTTC
CDR3: CASSRGETQYF
size: NA
J: TRBJ2-5
D: NA
V: TRBV7-3

DNA: TGTGCCAGCAGCTTTGCGGGGGGGCCCTACAATGAGCAGTTCTTC
CDR3: CASSFAGGPYNEQFF
size: NA
J: TRBJ2-1
D: TRBD2
V: TRBV7-2

DNA: TGTGCCAGCAGACTCCGGGACAGGGGTGGGGAGACCCAGTACTTC
CDR3: CASRLRDRGGETQYF
size: NA
J: TRBJ2-5
D: TRBD1
V: TRBV28

DNA: TGTGCCAGCAGTTACGGACAGCGATACTACGAGCAGTACTTC
CDR3: CASSYGQRYYEQYF
size: NA
J: TRBJ2-7
D: NA
V: TRBV6-5

DNA: TGCGCCAGCAGCTTGGGAGCAGCCCAAGAGACCCAGTACTTC
CDR3: CASSLGAAQETQYF
size: NA
J: TRBJ2-5
D: NA
V: TRBV5-1

DNA: TGTGCCAGCAGCGCGGGGCAGGGGAATGGCTACACCTTC
CDR3: CASSAGQGNGYTF
size: few
J: TRBJ1-2
D: NA
V: TRBV2

DNA: TGTGCCAGCAGCCCCGGGACAGCGAACACCGGGGAGCTGTTTTTT
CDR3: CASSPGTANTGELFF
size: NA
J: TRBJ2-2
D: TRBD1
V: TRBV11-3

DNA: TGTGCCAGCAGCTTAACGCTAAGCTTTGACACTGAAGCTTTCTTT
CDR3: CASSLTLSFDTEAFF
size: NA
J: TRBJ1-1
D: NA
V: TRBV9

DNA: TGTGCCAGCAGCCCCGAGAGGGGTGGGGCTTTCTTT
CDR3: CASSPERGGAFF
size: NA
J: TRBJ1-1
D: NA
V: TRBV27

DNA: TGTGCCAGCAGCGTAGGTGGGACAGGGGGCTACAATGAGCAGTTCTTC
CDR3: CASSVGGTGGYNEQFF
size: NA
J: TRBJ2-1
D: TRBD1
V: TRBV9

DNA: TGTGCCAGCAGTTTAACCCTCAATCAGCCCCAGCATTTT
CDR3: CASSLTLNQPQHF
size: NA
J: TRBJ1-5
D: NA
V: TRBV27

DNA: TGTGCCAGCAGTTTAACCCACAATGAGCAGTTCTTC
CDR3: CASSLTHNEQFF
size: NA
J: TRBJ2-1
D: NA
V: TRBV28

DNA: TGTGCCAGCAGTTTGGGGAGTGCCCACGAGCAGTACTTC
CDR3: CASSLGSAHEQYF
size: once
J: TRBJ2-7
D: NA
V: TRBV7-2

DNA: TGTGCCAGCAGTGAACCATGGCAAGGGTCAGGGCCCCAGCATTTT
CDR3: CASSEPWQGSGPQHF
size: NA
J: TRBJ1-5
D: NA
V: TRBV6-1

DNA: TGTGCCAGCAGCCCCCGGGACAGGGATAACTATGGCTACACCTTC
CDR3: CASSPRDRDNYGYTF
size: NA
J: TRBJ1-2
D: TRBD1
V: TRBV5-8

DNA: TGTGCCAGCAGTTACCGACAGGGGGGAGAGACCCAGTACTTC
CDR3: CASSYRQGGETQYF
size: NA
J: TRBJ2-5
D: TRBD1
V: TRBV5-4

DNA: TGTGCCAGCAGCGTAGGGACTAGCGGGGGGAATGAGCAGTTCTTC
CDR3: CASSVGTSGGNEQFF
size: NA
J: TRBJ2-1
D: TRBD2
V: TRBV9

DNA: TGCGCCAGCAGTATGGCGCCGGCGGAGACCCAGTACTTC
CDR3: CASSMAPAETQYF
size: NA
J: TRBJ2-5
D: NA
V: TRBV10-1

DNA: TGCGCCAGCAGCTCGCTGGGACAGGGTGGCTATGGCTACACCTTC
CDR3: CASSSLGQGGYGYTF
size: NA
J: TRBJ1-2
D: TRBD1
V: TRBV5-1

DNA: TGCGCCAGCAGCCTCAGGCTAGCGAGGGAGGGTACGCAGTATTTT
CDR3: CASSLRLAREGTQYF
size: once
J: TRBJ2-3
D: TRBD2
V: TRBV4-1

DNA: TGTGCCAGTAGTAGGCAGGGGGCACACTCTGGGGCCAACGTCCTGACTTTC
CDR3: CASSRQGAHSGANVLTF
size: NA
J: TRBJ2-6
D: TRBD1
V: TRBV19

DNA: TGTGCCAGCAGTTACAATCGGTACTCCTACGAGCAGTACTTC
CDR3: CASSYNRYSYEQYF
size: NA
J: TRBJ2-7
D: NA
V: TRBV6-5

DNA: TGTGCCATTCCCCCCGGGTCGCGTCAAGAGACCCAGTACTTC
CDR3: CAIPPGSRQETQYF
size: NA
J: TRBJ2-5
D: NA
V: TRBV10-3

DNA: TGTGCCAGCGGTAAGGGGCTGAACACTGAAGCTTTCTTT
CDR3: CASGKGLNTEAFF
size: NA
J: TRBJ1-1
D: NA
V: TRBV19

DNA: TGCAGCGTTAGGCTGGGCTCCTACGAGCAGTACTTC
CDR3: CSVRLGSYEQYF
size: once
J: TRBJ2-7
D: NA
V: TRBV29-1

DNA: TGCGCCAGCAGCCAAAGGGGGACTAGCGGAACCCACAATGAGCAGTTCTTC
CDR3: CASSQRGTSGTHNEQFF
size: NA
J: TRBJ2-1
D: TRBD2
V: TRBV4-1

DNA: TGTGCCAGCAGTGAAGAACGGGACGAGCAGTACTTC
CDR3: CASSEERDEQYF
size: NA
J: TRBJ2-7
D: NA
V: TRBV6-4

DNA: TGCGCCAGCAGTGAGTTTAGGGGACGGCAGTATTTT
CDR3: CASSEFRGRQYF
size: NA
J: TRBJ2-3
D: NA
V: TRBV10-1

DNA: TGTGCCAGCAGTGGGACAGGAGGCAATCAGCCCCAGCATTTT
CDR3: CASSGTGGNQPQHF
size: once
J: TRBJ1-5
D: TRBD1
V: TRBV2